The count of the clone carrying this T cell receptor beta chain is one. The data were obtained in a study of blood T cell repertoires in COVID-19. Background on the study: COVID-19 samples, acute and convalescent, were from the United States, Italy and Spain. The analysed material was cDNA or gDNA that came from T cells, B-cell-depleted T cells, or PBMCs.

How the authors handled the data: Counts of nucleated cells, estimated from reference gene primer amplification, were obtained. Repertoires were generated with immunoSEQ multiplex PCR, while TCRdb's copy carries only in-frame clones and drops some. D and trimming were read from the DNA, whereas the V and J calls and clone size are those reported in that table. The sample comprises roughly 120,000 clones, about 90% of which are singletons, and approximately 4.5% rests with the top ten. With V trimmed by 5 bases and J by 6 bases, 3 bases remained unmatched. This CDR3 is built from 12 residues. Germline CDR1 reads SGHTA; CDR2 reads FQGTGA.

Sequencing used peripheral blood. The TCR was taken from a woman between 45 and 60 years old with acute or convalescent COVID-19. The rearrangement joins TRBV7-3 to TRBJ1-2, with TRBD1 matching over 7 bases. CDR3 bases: TGTGCCAGCAGCCCAGGGGGTGATGGCTACACCTTC. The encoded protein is CASSPGGDGYTF.